This T cell receptor beta chain was identified during a study of long-term antiretroviral therapy in people with HIV. Version v3.0 of the immunoSEQ assay ran at survey level. Assay used: immunoSEQ multiplex PCR; TCRdb lists only in-frame clones, some missing. Of some 22,000 clones in the sample, just over 85% were seen once. The trim removed 5 bases at V and 5 bases at J, leaving 12 bases unmatched. The CDR3 runs 15 residues. Germline assignment: CDR1 LNHDA and CDR2 SQIVND (reference sequence). The chain carries TRBV19 and TRBJ2-7, with TRBD2 matching 7 bases. The receptor was derived from a man between 60 and 75 years old with HIV. Sequences were derived from unsorted PBMCs, sampled 1.3 years after starting antiretroviral therapy. CDR3 bases: TGTGCCAGTAGTTCTCCTGCGGCGGGAGTCAACGAGCAGTACTTC. Protein sequence: CASSSPAAGVNEQYF.